This T cell receptor beta chain is drawn from a study of blood T cell repertoires in COVID-19. Study-level information: T cells, B-cell-depleted T cells, or PBMCs provided the cDNA or gDNA that served as material.

Followed over time, Seattle patients had been enrolled while infection was active. Germline CDR1 MNHNY, CDR2 SVGAGI (reference sequence). V was cut by 5 bases and J by 3 bases, with 13 bases left in between. The CDR3 loop spans 14 amino acids. The repertoire was sequenced with immunoSEQ multiplex PCR; TCRdb's copy has only in-frame clones and lacks some. The table lists 250,000 to 350,000 clones, 85% to 90% of them singletons. The V call is TRBV6-6, the J call TRBJ1-1; no clear D gene. Sequenced sample: peripheral blood. This sequence originates from a woman aged 45-59 years with COVID-19, enrolled during active disease. The CDR3 here is CASSHPAEYTEAFF. CDR3 nucleotides: TGTGCCAGCAGTCACCCCGCCGAGTACACTGAAGCTTTCTTT.